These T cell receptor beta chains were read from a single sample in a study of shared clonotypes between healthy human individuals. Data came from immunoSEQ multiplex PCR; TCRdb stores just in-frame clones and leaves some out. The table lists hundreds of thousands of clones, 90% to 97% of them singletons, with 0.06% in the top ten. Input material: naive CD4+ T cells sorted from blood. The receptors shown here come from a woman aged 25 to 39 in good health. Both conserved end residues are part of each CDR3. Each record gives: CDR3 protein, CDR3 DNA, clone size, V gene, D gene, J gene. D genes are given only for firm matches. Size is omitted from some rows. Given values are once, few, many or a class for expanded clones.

CDR3 protein: CASSPRTRGATGELFF
CDR3 DNA: TGTGCCAGCTCACCAAGAACGAGGGGCGCCACCGGGGAGCTGTTTTTT
clone size: once
V gene: TRBV18
D gene: .
J gene: TRBJ2-2

CDR3 protein: CASSPLDRGNTEAFF
CDR3 DNA: TGTGCCAGCTCACCTCTTGACCGAGGGAACACTGAAGCTTTCTTT
clone size: .
V gene: TRBV18
D gene: .
J gene: TRBJ1-1

CDR3 protein: CASSLVVGKVGGYTF
CDR3 DNA: TGTGCCAGCAGCTTAGTGGTGGGGAAGGTGGGCGGCTACACCTTC
clone size: .
V gene: TRBV7-9
D gene: .
J gene: TRBJ1-2

CDR3 protein: CASSFRDPVYDEQFF
CDR3 DNA: TGCGCCAGCAGCTTCCGGGACCCCGTGTACGATGAGCAGTTCTTC
clone size: .
V gene: TRBV5-1
D gene: .
J gene: TRBJ2-1

CDR3 protein: CASSHVLWDTQYF
CDR3 DNA: TGTGCCAGCAGCCACGTTCTGTGGGATACGCAGTATTTT
clone size: .
V gene: TRBV4-2
D gene: .
J gene: TRBJ2-3

CDR3 protein: CASSLRFATEAFF
CDR3 DNA: TGTGCCAGCAGTTTAAGGTTCGCCACTGAAGCTTTCTTT
clone size: .
V gene: TRBV28
D gene: .
J gene: TRBJ1-1

CDR3 protein: CASSLGSTSTDTQYF
CDR3 DNA: TGTGCCAGCAGTCTCGGGTCCACTAGCACAGATACGCAGTATTTT
clone size: .
V gene: TRBV6-4
D gene: .
J gene: TRBJ2-3

CDR3 protein: CASSPDLTGTNQETQYF
CDR3 DNA: TGTGCCAGCTCACCCGACCTGACAGGGACGAACCAAGAGACCCAGTACTTC
clone size: .
V gene: TRBV18
D gene: TRBD1
J gene: TRBJ2-5

CDR3 protein: CASSLAGTGMNTEAFF
CDR3 DNA: TGTGCCAGCTCACTAGCCGGGACAGGGATGAACACTGAAGCTTTCTTT
clone size: .
V gene: TRBV18
D gene: TRBD1
J gene: TRBJ1-1

CDR3 protein: CASSTTSGRAGGDTQYF
CDR3 DNA: TGTGCCAGTAGTACCACTAGCGGGAGGGCCGGAGGAGATACGCAGTATTTT
clone size: .
V gene: TRBV19
D gene: TRBD2
J gene: TRBJ2-3

CDR3 protein: CASSFGVSEAFF
CDR3 DNA: TGTGCCAGCAGCTTTGGGGTGTCTGAAGCTTTCTTT
clone size: .
V gene: TRBV7-9
D gene: .
J gene: TRBJ1-1

CDR3 protein: CASSPRTSIGTDTQYF
CDR3 DNA: TGTGCCAGCTCACCCCGGACTAGCATAGGGACAGATACGCAGTATTTT
clone size: .
V gene: TRBV18
D gene: TRBD2
J gene: TRBJ2-3

CDR3 protein: CASSFTSGTGIDYNEQFF
CDR3 DNA: TGTGCCAGCAGCTTCACTAGCGGGACCGGTATAGATTACAATGAGCAGTTCTTC
clone size: .
V gene: TRBV11-2
D gene: TRBD2
J gene: TRBJ2-1

CDR3 protein: CASSLSRNSPLHF
CDR3 DNA: TGTGCCAGCAGTTTATCGAGGAATTCACCCCTCCACTTT
clone size: .
V gene: TRBV27
D gene: .
J gene: TRBJ1-6

CDR3 protein: CASRPSPTGPLHF
CDR3 DNA: TGTGCCAGCAGACCCTCCCCGACAGGTCCCCTCCACTTT
clone size: .
V gene: TRBV28
D gene: .
J gene: TRBJ1-6

CDR3 protein: CASSSATGTSGSGEQYF
CDR3 DNA: TGTGCCAGCAGTTCAGCGACCGGGACTAGCGGGAGTGGAGAGCAGTACTTC
clone size: .
V gene: TRBV27
D gene: TRBD2
J gene: TRBJ2-7

CDR3 protein: CASSEVTGAGAYGYTF
CDR3 DNA: TGTGCCAGCAGTGAGGTGACAGGGGCCGGGGCGTATGGCTACACCTTC
clone size: .
V gene: TRBV25-1
D gene: TRBD1
J gene: TRBJ1-2

CDR3 protein: CASSVATAGGTYNEQFF
CDR3 DNA: TGTGCCAGCAGCGTAGCTACGGCGGGAGGAACCTACAATGAGCAGTTCTTC
clone size: .
V gene: TRBV9
D gene: TRBD2
J gene: TRBJ2-1

CDR3 protein: CATSRDQEQFF
CDR3 DNA: TGTGCCACCAGCAGAGATCAAGAGCAGTTCTTC
clone size: once
V gene: TRBV15
D gene: .
J gene: TRBJ2-1

CDR3 protein: CASSTGLAGVSYEQYF
CDR3 DNA: TGTGCCAGCAGCACCGGACTAGCGGGAGTATCCTACGAGCAGTACTTC
clone size: .
V gene: TRBV5-6
D gene: TRBD2
J gene: TRBJ2-7

CDR3 protein: CASRPTGNYGYTF
CDR3 DNA: TGTGCCAGCAGACCGACGGGTAACTATGGCTACACCTTC
clone size: once
V gene: TRBV28
D gene: .
J gene: TRBJ1-2

CDR3 protein: CASSVQTGGNTEAFF
CDR3 DNA: TGTGCCAGCAGTGTACAGACAGGGGGGAACACTGAAGCTTTCTTT
clone size: .
V gene: TRBV2
D gene: TRBD1
J gene: TRBJ1-1

CDR3 protein: CANAQSRANVLTF
CDR3 DNA: TGTGCCAATGCACAAAGTCGGGCCAACGTCCTGACTTTC
clone size: .
V gene: TRBV6-1
D gene: .
J gene: TRBJ2-6

CDR3 protein: CAWSLAGVSYEQYF
CDR3 DNA: TGTGCCTGGTCCCTGGCGGGAGTTTCCTACGAGCAGTACTTC
clone size: once
V gene: TRBV30
D gene: TRBD2
J gene: TRBJ2-7

CDR3 protein: CASSSEGGGGYTF
CDR3 DNA: TGCGCCAGCAGCTCCGAGGGGGGCGGAGGCTACACCTTC
clone size: .
V gene: TRBV5-1
D gene: .
J gene: TRBJ1-2

CDR3 protein: CASRKWGGVTDTQYF
CDR3 DNA: TGTGCCAGCAGGAAGTGGGGAGGGGTCACAGATACGCAGTATTTT
clone size: once
V gene: TRBV7-3
D gene: TRBD2
J gene: TRBJ2-3